Presented here are 8 T cell receptor beta chains from one specimen sequenced in a study of blood T cell repertoires in COVID-19. Data came from immunoSEQ multiplex PCR; TCRdb stores just in-frame clones and leaves some out. Among approximately 260,000 clones listed, 80% to 85% were seen once. Material for sequencing was PBMCs or T cells enriched from blood (not recorded which). These TCRs come from a man aged 50 to 59 who had recovered from COVID-19.

Concerning this clone itself: The junction departs from the called germline gene at one end, perhaps through a read error. This chain links TRBV2 with TRBJ2-1; D is possibly TRBD1 (5 bases). The CDR3 length is 13 residues. The germline V gene encodes CDR1 SNHLY and CDR2 FYNNEI. DNA for the CDR3: TGTGCCAGCACTGAAGGTACAGACAGCCGCAAGTTCTTC. This gives the protein CASTEGTDSRKFF.

This chain joins TRBV27 and TRBJ2-2, with 8 bases aligning to TRBD2. The CDR3 loop spans 14 amino acids. With V trimmed by 7 bases and J by 2 bases, 3 bases remained unmatched. CDR1 and CDR2 (germline): MNHEY, SMNVEV (reference sequence). CDR3 coding DNA: TGTGCCAGCAAACTAGCGGATAACACCGGGGAGCTGTTTTTT. Translation gives CASKLADNTGELFF.

The J gene is TRBJ1-1, the V gene TRBV27; no clear D gene. Germline V gives CDR1 MNHEY, CDR2 SMNVEV (reference sequence). This CDR3 contains 14 residues. The germline V and J ends were trimmed by 2 bases and 4 bases, with 11 bases remaining between them. CDR3 nucleotides: TGTGCCAGCAGTTTAGGGGTTGAGGGCACTGAAGCTTTCTTT. It translates to CASSLGVEGTEAFF.

This chain links TRBV27 with TRBJ2-2, with D possibly TRBD2 on 5 matching bases. The CDR3 covers 15 residues. Trimming removed 6 bases at V and 0 bases at J, with 11 bases between. CDR1 is MNHEY and CDR2 is SMNVEV in the germline V gene (reference sequence). For the CDR3, the DNA is TGTGCCAGCAGACAAACTAGAACGAACACCGGGGAGCTGTTTTTT. It codes for CASRQTRTNTGELFF.

J is TRBJ2-1 and V is TRBV5-6; 7 positions match TRBD1. V dropped 2 bases and J dropped 2; count of bases not matched to a gene: 4. The germline V gene encodes CDR1 SGHDT and CDR2 YYEEEE. This CDR3 region has 15 residues. CDR3 sequence: CASSFTGDPYNEQFF. CDR3 sequence (DNA): TGTGCCAGCAGCTTTACAGGGGACCCCTACAATGAGCAGTTCTTC.

J is TRBJ2-6 and V is TRBV30; D perhaps matches TRBD2 (6 bases). V was shortened by 3 bases and J by 4 bases, with 25 bases between the two germline ends. The germline V gene encodes CDR1 GTSNPN and CDR2 SVGIG (reference sequence). The CDR3 covers 19 residues. For the CDR3, the DNA is TGTGCCTGGAGCGGAGGGTTATCCCCCGACAAACCCGGGGCCAACGTCCTGACTTTC. It is translated as CAWSGGLSPDKPGANVLTF.

V is TRBV5-4 and J is TRBJ2-2; possibly TRBD1 for D (6 bases). Between the trimmed V and J ends, which lost 0 bases and 4 bases, there was a span of 13 bases. Germline-derived CDR1 and CDR2 are SGHNT and YYREEE (reference sequence). CDR3 length: 16 residues. The CDR3 DNA follows: TGTGCCAGCAGCTTGGAGGTACAGGGTACCACCGGGGAGCTGTTTTTT. Translation: CASSLEVQGTTGELFF.

The rearrangement joins TRBV7-2 to TRBJ2-1, with a weak D call TRBD2 (5 bases). The germline V gene has CDR1 SGHTA and CDR2 FQGNSA. This CDR3 spans 14 amino acids. Trimming cost V 3 bases and J 0 bases, with 6 bases left between them. Here the CDR3 DNA reads TGTGCCAGCAGCTTTCGGGGCTCCTACAATGAGCAGTTCTTC. Protein: CASSFRGSYNEQFF.